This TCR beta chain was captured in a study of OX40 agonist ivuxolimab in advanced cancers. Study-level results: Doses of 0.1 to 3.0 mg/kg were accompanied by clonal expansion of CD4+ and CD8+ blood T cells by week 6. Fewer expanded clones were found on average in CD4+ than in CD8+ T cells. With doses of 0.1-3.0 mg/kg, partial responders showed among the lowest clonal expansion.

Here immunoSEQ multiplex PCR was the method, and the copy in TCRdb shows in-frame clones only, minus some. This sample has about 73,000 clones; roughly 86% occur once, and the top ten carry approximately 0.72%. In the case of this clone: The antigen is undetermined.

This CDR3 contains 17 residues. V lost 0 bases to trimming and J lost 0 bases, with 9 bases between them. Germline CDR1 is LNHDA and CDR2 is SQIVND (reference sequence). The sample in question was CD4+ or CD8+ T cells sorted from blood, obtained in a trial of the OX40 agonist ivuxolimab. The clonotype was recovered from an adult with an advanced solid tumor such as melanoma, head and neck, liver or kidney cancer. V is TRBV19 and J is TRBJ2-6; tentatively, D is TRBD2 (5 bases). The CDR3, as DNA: TGTGCCAGTAGTATAGATATGAGGGACTCTGGGGCCAACGTCCTGACTTTC. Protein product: CASSIDMRDSGANVLTF.